Below are 14 T cell receptor beta chains sequenced from a single sample in a study of T-cell memory formation after mild COVID-19 (dated by TCRdb to the early 2020s). The method was 5' RACE. The reads were generated on an Illumina NovaSeq 6000. TCRdb's own reprocessing of the public reads used fastp at Q25 and MiXCR and kept productive beta chains. Rows with a matching CDR3 protein are joined into one entry that keeps the most common DNA and genes. This sample is represented by a few hundred thousand distinct CDR3 sequences; roughly 15% of them were singletons. Jointly, the top ten make up about a fifth of the sample. The sequencing sample was made of PBMCs or a T cell subset sorted from them (not recorded which). The receptors derive from a man aged 18 to 35 who had mild COVID-19 (a few samples of this study predate the infection). The sample titles of this study are shuffled in the database, so cell type and time point are left out; the donor was told from shared clones.

In this sample, this clonotype turned up a few times. The gene calls are TRBV7-6 and TRBJ1-6, with D uncertain. Germline V lookup: CDR1 SGHVS, CDR2 FNYEAQ. Trimming removed 0 bases from V and 0 bases from J, with 3 bases in between. The CDR3 length is 15 residues. The CDR3: CASSLAVSYNSPLHF. The CDR3 DNA follows: TGTGCCAGCAGCTTAGCCGTCTCCTATAATTCACCCCTCCACTTT.

The chain uses TRBV6-1 and TRBJ1-2; D call uncertain. V lost 3 bases to trimming and J lost 9 bases, with 17 bases between them. The CDR3 consists of 14 residues. CDR1 and CDR2 from the germline V gene are MNHNS and SASEGT. Written as DNA, the CDR3 is TGTGCCAGCAGTGAGACGGGAGATCGGGAGCGCTACACCTTC. It encodes CASSETGDRERYTF.

This rearrangement joins TRBV20-1 to TRBJ2-1, with D perhaps matching TRBD1 or TRBD2 (5 bases each). This CDR3 contains 16 residues. V was cut by 3 bases and J by 0 bases, with 15 bases left in between. The germline V gene has CDR1 DFQATT and CDR2 SNEGSKA (reference sequence). The CDR3: CSARGRWQRSYNEQFF. CDR3 sequence (DNA): TGCAGTGCTAGGGGACGTTGGCAACGCTCCTACAATGAGCAGTTCTTC.

This chain joins TRBV29-1 and TRBJ2-1, with 12 bases that match TRBD2. The CDR3 consists of 10 residues. Losses at the gene ends were 7 bases for V and 16 bases for J; bases not matched to a gene: 5. In germline, CDR1 is SQVTM, CDR2 ANQGSEA. The chain's CDR3 is CSALAGGRFF. The CDR3 coding sequence is TGCAGCGCCCTAGCGGGGGGGCGATTCTTC.

This clonotype was detected a few times. The chain couples TRBV28 to TRBJ1-5; D gene ambiguous. This CDR3 comprises 12 residues. Trimming pared 8 bases from V and 5 bases from J, leaving 10 bases between. Germline V gene sequence: CDR1 MDHEN, CDR2 SYDVKM. DNA of the CDR3: TGTGCCAGCGGGGAGACCGATCAGCCCCAGCATTTT. It encodes CASGETDQPQHF.

This clonotype was observed a handful of times. The V gene is TRBV7-9, the J gene TRBJ2-7, with D perhaps matching TRBD1 or TRBD2 (5 bases each). CDR1 SEHNR and CDR2 FQNEAQ come from the germline V gene (reference sequence). V was cut by 1 base and J by 1 base, with 14 bases left in between. The CDR3 is 16 amino acids. The CDR3 sequence is CASSLVRDALSYEQYF. The CDR3, as DNA: TGTGCCAGCAGCTTAGTTCGGGACGCCTTATCCTACGAGCAGTACTTC.

V is TRBV24-1 and J is TRBJ2-3, with D maybe TRBD1 (5 bases). There are 14 residues in the CDR3. V was trimmed by 5 bases and J by 1 base, leaving 9 bases between them. Germline V gives CDR1 KGHDR, CDR2 SFDVKD. CDR3 sequence reads: CATSARAGTDTQYF. In nucleotides, the CDR3 is TGTGCCACCAGTGCCAGGGCGGGCACAGATACGCAGTATTTT.

The rearrangement links TRBV18 to TRBJ2-4; D is unclear. The CDR3 runs 16 residues. Germline loops: CDR1 KGHSH, CDR2 LQKENI. V was cut by 3 bases and J by 0 bases, with 12 bases left in between. The CDR3 sequence: CASSPTVGLAKNIQYF. For the CDR3, the DNA is TGTGCCAGCTCACCGACCGTTGGGCTAGCCAAAAACATTCAGTACTTC.

CDR3 sequence (DNA): TGTGCCAGCAGCTTGGGAATTTACGGCACTGAAGCTTTCTTT. Residues: CASSLGIYGTEAFF. The chain employs TRBV7-6 and TRBJ1-1; D ambiguous. The CDR3 consists of 14 residues. Trimming cost V 3 bases and J 4 bases, with 12 bases left between them. Per the germline V gene, CDR1 is SGHVS and CDR2 is FNYEAQ.

The rearrangement links TRBV28 to TRBJ2-7; D may be TRBD1 or TRBD2 (6 bases each). CDR1 MDHEN and CDR2 SYDVKM come from the germline V gene. The V end lost 7 bases, the J end lost 5 bases, and 12 bases lay between the germline ends. This CDR3 has 12 amino acids. The DNA of the CDR3 is TGTGCCAGCATCGGGGGCCGGGACGAGCAGTACGTC. Amino acid sequence: CASIGGRDEQYV.

This chain connects TRBV12-3 or TRBV12-4 to TRBJ2-1; no clear D. Trimming shortened V by 3 bases and J by 0 bases, and 6 bases separated the two germline ends. The CDR3 contains 14 residues. The CDR3 DNA reads as TGTGCCAGCAGTTTTAGTACCTCCTACAATGAGCAGTTCTTC. It encodes CASSFSTSYNEQFF.

This clonotype was seen more than once but under ten times. The chain is built from TRBV12-3 or TRBV12-4 and TRBJ1-5; D unresolved. The CDR3 is made up of 12 amino acids. V was shortened by 6 bases and J by 5 bases, with 8 bases between the two germline ends. CDR3 sequence (DNA): TGTGCCAGCAGCAACAGCGATCAGCCCCAGCATTTT. Its protein is CASSNSDQPQHF.

This clonotype has ten or more counts. The V and J genes are TRBV7-9 and TRBJ2-1, with D unclear. CDR3 size: 14 residues. Looked up from germline, CDR1 is SEHNR and CDR2 is FQNEAQ (reference sequence). Trimming took off 2 bases at V and 4 bases at J, with 9 bases between the two ends. Written as DNA, the CDR3 is TGTGCCAGCAGCTTAAGGCCAATTTACAATGAGCAGTTCTTC. It encodes CASSLRPIYNEQFF.

The chain recombines TRBV5-5 with TRBJ1-5; possible D gene TRBD1, 5 bases. V was trimmed by 4 bases and J by 3 bases, leaving 14 bases between them. The CDR3 runs to 15 residues. The germline gives CDR1 SGHKS, CDR2 YYEKEE (reference sequence). CDR3 loop: CASSGRDGINQPQHF. In nucleotides, the CDR3 is TGTGCCAGCAGCGGCAGGGACGGAATCAATCAGCCCCAGCATTTT.